These T cell receptor beta chains were read from a single sample in a study of PD-1 blockade in classical Hodgkin lymphoma. The assay was immunoSEQ multiplex PCR, and TCRdb's table has in-frame clones only and misses some. The sample has roughly 9,900 clones, around 68% seen once; the top ten hold around 9.6%. Sequencing used CD8+ T cells from blood, obtained before the fourth cycle of nivolumab. The receptor set was obtained from a human donor with classical Hodgkin lymphoma. Each CDR3 is given with its conserved first and last residue. D genes are given only for firm matches. Size is stated for part of the rows, as once, few or many counts, or as a class when the clone is expanded.

size	V	J	D	DNA	CDR3
few	TRBV4-1	TRBJ1-1	NA	TGCGCCAGCAGCCCAAGGGGGGGAGAGACTGAAGCTTTCTTT	CASSPRGGETEAFF
NA	TRBV14	TRBJ2-5	TRBD1	TGTGCCAGCAGCGAAGGGACAGGGCTTTTGCGGGAGACCCAGTACTTC	CASSEGTGLLRETQYF
NA	TRBV7-9	TRBJ2-1	TRBD2	TGTGCCAGCAGCCACCGGGGGGGCGCTAATAACAATGAGCAGTTCTTC	CASSHRGGANNNEQFF
NA	TRBV2	TRBJ1-5	NA	TGTGCCAGCAGTGGTGTAGGCCAGGTCGTCTCATATCAGCCCCAGCATTTT	CASSGVGQVVSYQPQHF
few	TRBV27	TRBJ1-2	TRBD1	TGTGCCAGCAGTTCCCTCCGGGACAGGGGAGCTAACTATGGCTACACCTTC	CASSSLRDRGANYGYTF
NA	TRBV4-3	TRBJ2-1	TRBD2	TGCGCCAGCAGCCAAAATTGGGGAACAGCGGGACCCGACAATGAGCAGTTCTTC	CASSQNWGTAGPDNEQFF
few	TRBV28	TRBJ1-4	NA	TGTGCCAGCAGTACACTGACAGCTAATAATGAAAAACTGTTTTTT	CASSTLTANNEKLFF
NA	TRBV11-2	TRBJ2-7	NA	TGTGCCAGCAGCTACACTACGGGTACCTACGAGCAGTACTTC	CASSYTTGTYEQYF
NA	TRBV5-1	TRBJ2-3	TRBD1	TGCGCCAGCAGCCCGGGACAGGGGAGAGATACGCAGTATTTT	CASSPGQGRDTQYF
medium-sized	TRBV5-4	TRBJ2-7	TRBD2	TGTGCCAGCAGCCCCCGAGATAGCGGGAACCCCCTCGAGCAGTACTTC	CASSPRDSGNPLEQYF
NA	TRBV27	TRBJ2-5	NA	TGTGCCAGCAGTACAAATTTTCCACGGACAGCTTTTTGGGAGACCCAGTACTTC	CASSTNFPRTAFWETQYF
NA	TRBV19	TRBJ2-3	TRBD1	TGTGCCAGTAGTATAGACCGACAGGGAATTAGCACAGATACGCAGTATTTT	CASSIDRQGISTDTQYF
once	TRBV9	TRBJ2-7	TRBD1	TGTGCCAGCAGCGTATCTGGGGACAGATCCTACGAGCAGTACTTC	CASSVSGDRSYEQYF
NA	TRBV7-6	TRBJ1-1	NA	TGTGCCAGCAGCTGGGGACGGACTGAAGCTTTCTTT	CASSWGRTEAFF
NA	TRBV28	TRBJ1-2	NA	TGTGCCAGCAGTTTAGAGAGTTTCTATGGCTACACCTTC	CASSLESFYGYTF
NA	TRBV19	TRBJ1-1	NA	TGTGCCAGTAGTATAACAGGGAACACTGAAGCTTTCTTT	CASSITGNTEAFF
NA	TRBV7-6	TRBJ2-7	NA	TGTGCCAGCAGCCAGGGGACCGCCGGAAACCTATTCTACGAGCAGTACTTC	CASSQGTAGNLFYEQYF
NA	TRBV4-1	TRBJ1-3	NA	TGCGCCAGCAGCCAGGACCAAGAGACCCGCTCTGGAAACACCATATATTTT	CASSQDQETRSGNTIYF
NA	TRBV19	TRBJ2-5	NA	TGTGCCAGTAGTATCCCAGGGATCGGTGAAGAGACCCAGTACTTC	CASSIPGIGEETQYF
NA	TRBV7-9	TRBJ1-3	TRBD1	TGTGCCAGCAGCCGGAGGGGGCTAGAAAACACCATATATTTT	CASSRRGLENTIYF
NA	TRBV28	TRBJ2-7	NA	TGTGCCAGCAGTTTATTAGCGGAGACCGTGGAGCAGTACTTC	CASSLLAETVEQYF
NA	TRBV27	TRBJ2-7	NA	TGTGCCAGCAGCTATAACGGGCCCTTCTACGAGCAGTACTTC	CASSYNGPFYEQYF